Following are 12 T cell receptor beta chains from one sample sequenced in a study of OX40 agonist ivuxolimab in advanced cancers. Data came from immunoSEQ multiplex PCR; TCRdb stores just in-frame clones and leaves some out. This sample has approximately 61,000 clones; roughly 80% occur once, and the top ten carry 1.5% to 2.5%. Sequenced material: CD4+ or CD8+ T cells sorted from blood, taken in a trial of the OX40 agonist ivuxolimab. These TCRs come from an adult with an advanced solid tumor such as melanoma, head and neck, liver or kidney cancer.

V gene TRBV5-1 combines with J gene TRBJ2-3, with TRBD1 matching 9 bases. This CDR3 has 15 residues. After removal of 4 bases from V and 0 bases from J, the junction contained 3 bases not matched to a gene. The V gene's germline CDR1 is SGHRS and CDR2 YFSETQ. The CDR3 region is CASSRDRGSTDTQYF. In DNA, the CDR3 is TGCGCCAGCAGCCGCGACAGGGGGAGCACAGATACGCAGTATTTT.

The rearrangement links TRBV5-1 to TRBJ2-3; no reliable D call. CDR1 is SGHRS, CDR2 YFSETQ, per germline. There are 12 residues in the CDR3. V lost 1 base, J lost 6 bases, and 6 bases lay in between. DNA of the CDR3: TGCGCCAGCAGCTTGTCTGGGGATACGCAGTATTTT. Protein product: CASSLSGDTQYF.

The rearrangement uses TRBV7-6 and TRBJ2-3, with 9 nucleotides matching TRBD2. The CDR3 extends over 17 amino acids. V lost 0 bases and J lost 5; bases outside the gene matches: 9. CDR1 and CDR2 (germline): SGHVS, FNYEAQ. Here the CDR3 reads CASSLAVVAGEVDTQYF. For the CDR3, the DNA is TGTGCCAGCAGCTTAGCGGTCGTAGCGGGAGAGGTAGATACGCAGTATTTT.

This rearrangement joins TRBV7-9 to TRBJ2-5; D unresolved. This CDR3 has 11 amino acids. Germline-derived CDR1 and CDR2 are SEHNR and FQNEAQ (reference sequence). V shed 4 bases and J shed 7 bases, with 7 bases lying between them. The CDR3 protein is CASSYDGTQYF. The CDR3 nucleotides read TGTGCCAGCAGCTACGATGGGACCCAGTACTTC.

The V and J genes are TRBV6-5 and TRBJ1-5; weak D call: TRBD1 (6 bases). This CDR3 contains 13 residues. CDR1 is MNHEY, CDR2 SVGAGI, per germline. V was cut by 4 bases and J by 7 bases, with 11 bases left in between. The CDR3, as DNA: TGTGCCAGCAGTTTGGGGGGCCGCCAGCCCCAGCATTTT. Translation gives CASSLGGRQPQHF.

This clone was detected only a few times. The rearrangement links TRBV5-1 to TRBJ1-2; D ambiguous. V lost 0 bases and J lost 2, with 8 bases in between. The CDR3 contains 14 residues. The germline gives CDR1 SGHRS, CDR2 YFSETQ. The CDR3 DNA sequence: TGCGCCAGCAGCTTGGCAGGATTCAACTATGGCTACACCTTC. It is translated as CASSLAGFNYGYTF.

The chain links TRBV7-8 to TRBJ2-5; 9 positions match TRBD1. The end of the DNA fits TRBJ2-7 better, so the J call may be wrong. In germline, CDR1 is SGHVS, CDR2 FQNEAQ. This CDR3 spans 16 amino acids. The CDR3 region is CASSLTSGTGTYEQYF. The CDR3 DNA is TGTGCCAGCAGCTTAACGAGTGGGACAGGGACCTACGAGCAGTACTTC.

V and J are TRBV5-1 and TRBJ2-1, with TRBD2 identical over 11 bases. Unmatched junction bases numbered 5, after V lost 1 base and J lost 8 bases. The CDR3 loop spans 15 amino acids. From germline, CDR1 is SGHRS and CDR2 YFSETQ. The CDR3, as DNA: TGCGCCAGCAGCTTGCTTAGCGGGAGGGGCCATGAGCAGTTCTTC. This translates into CASSLLSGRGHEQFF.

The chain employs TRBV4-1 and TRBJ2-7; tentative D call: TRBD1 (6 bases). This CDR3 is 14 amino acids long. With 3 bases removed from V and 12 bases from J, the gap between germline ends came to 21 bases. The germline gives CDR1 MGHRA, CDR2 YSYEKL. For the CDR3, the DNA is TGCGCCAGCAGCCAGGACCCAGGGGTCCTCAGGCCGTACTTC. Protein sequence: CASSQDPGVLRPYF.

The chain couples TRBV30 to TRBJ2-5, with D tentatively TRBD2 (5 bases). Deletions cut 0 bases from V and 9 bases from J, with 8 bases between. Germline V gene lookup returns CDR1 GTSNPN and CDR2 SVGIG (reference sequence). The CDR3 has 11 residues. This CDR3 reads CAWSVLGAQYF. The CDR3 nucleotides read TGTGCCTGGAGTGTACTCGGGGCCCAGTACTTC.

This chain links TRBV27 with TRBJ2-7; 14 positions agree with TRBD2. Germline V gene lookup returns CDR1 MNHEY and CDR2 SMNVEV (reference sequence). Trimming removed 5 bases from V and 1 base from J; junction bases left unmatched: 10. The CDR3 sequence is 18 residues long. This chain's CDR3 is CASSGLAGGSPNSYEQYF. CDR3 bases: TGTGCCAGCAGTGGACTAGCGGGAGGCTCTCCCAATTCCTACGAGCAGTACTTC.

CDR3 in DNA: TGCGCCAGCAGCTTGCCTAGCGGGAGTGGGGAGACCCAGTACTTC. The encoded protein is CASSLPSGSGETQYF. This chain links TRBV5-1 with TRBJ2-5; TRBD2 aligns across 10 bases. The CDR3 covers 15 residues. With 1 base clipped from V and 5 bases from J, the junction kept 5 bases outside the gene matches. Germline V CDR1 and CDR2: SGHRS, YFSETQ.